One and the same sample provided the 32 T cell receptor beta chains below, sequenced in a study of regulatory T cells in long-lasting Graves disease. iRepertoire HTBI primers and Arm-PCR of CDR3 regions built TCR beta libraries. MiXCR, run by TCRdb on the multiplex PCR reads, gives a single entry per CDR3 protein. The table shows some 280,000 distinct CDR3 sequences, with 20% to 25% occurring only once. The sample's time point: persistent/refractory GD, antithyroid drugs over 5 years with positive TRAb. The TCR library was prepared using RNA isolated from PBMCs. The specimen comprised peripheral blood mononuclear cells (PBMCs), sampled when the disease was refractory, from a patient treated with antithyroid drugs. All receptors come from a female donor with Graves disease.

This chain connects TRBV9 to TRBJ2-2; tentative D call: TRBD1 (7 bases). This CDR3 has 17 amino acids. Trimming stripped 4 bases from V and 6 bases from J, with 22 bases between. CDR1 is SGDLS and CDR2 is YYNGEE in the germline V gene. The DNA for the CDR3 is TGTGCCAGCAGCCCCCGGGCAGGGGGGATGGGGGCCGGGGAGCTGTTTTTT. It is translated as CASSPRAGGMGAGELFF.

This clonotype was seen repeatedly, ten times or more. The V and J genes are TRBV9 and TRBJ1-6; no firm D call. The CDR3 loop spans 13 amino acids. CDR1 is SGDLS, CDR2 YYNGEE, per germline. V lost 6 bases and J lost 5, with 9 bases in between. The CDR3 sequence: CASTSDDNSPLHF. DNA of the CDR3: TGTGCCAGCACAAGTGACGATAATTCACCCCTCCACTTT.

With respect to this clonotype: A much larger clone differs from this one at a single base, so this may be a read error. This chain connects TRBV28 to TRBJ1-4; D remains unclear. Germline lookup yields CDR1 MDHEN and CDR2 SYDVKM. The CDR3 is made up of 13 amino acids. CDR3 in amino acids: CASSLTRREKLLF. Here the CDR3 DNA reads TGTGCCAGCAGTTTGACCCGACGTGAAAAACTGCTTTTT.

V and J are TRBV28 and TRBJ2-1; D is perhaps TRBD1 or TRBD2 (5 bases each). Per germline, CDR1 MDHEN and CDR2 SYDVKM. Trimming removed 6 bases at V and 2 bases at J, with 11 bases between. The CDR3 length is 14 residues. The CDR3 DNA reads TGTGCCAGCAGCTTGGGGACGGCCTACAATGAGCAGTTCTTC. Residues: CASSLGTAYNEQFF.

J is TRBJ2-7 and V is TRBV27; 8 bases agree with TRBD2. CDR1 is MNHEY and CDR2 is SMNVEV in the germline V gene (reference sequence). This CDR3 comprises 14 residues. V trimming: 6 bases; J trimming: 3 bases; junction bases outside the gene matches: 7. Here the CDR3 reads CASRGSGRIYEQYF. The CDR3 nucleotides read TGTGCCAGCAGAGGAAGCGGGAGAATCTACGAGCAGTACTTC.

This clonotype was observed many times. This rearrangement joins TRBV12-3 or TRBV12-4 to TRBJ2-7; 14 bases align to TRBD2. The CDR3 loop spans 16 amino acids. The V segment lost 5 bases and the J segment 2 bases; nucleotides outside the gene matches: 5. The CDR3 bases are TGTGCCAGCAGTCCCCTGACTAGCGGGAGGGCCTACGAGCAGTACTTC. It is translated as CASSPLTSGRAYEQYF.

This clonotype was found many times. The genes are TRBV5-4 and TRBJ2-5; a weak D match, TRBD1 (6 bases). The V end was cut by 7 bases, the J end by 3 bases, with 13 bases between. Germline assignment: CDR1 SGHNT and CDR2 YYREEE (reference sequence). The length of the CDR3 is 13 residues. The CDR3 DNA reads as TGTGCCAGCCGGGACGCAGGGGAAGAGACCCAGTACTTC. Translation gives CASRDAGEETQYF.

The sample holds a few counts of this clonotype. V usage is TRBV29-1 and J usage is TRBJ2-4, with no clear D. This CDR3 has 13 residues. V lost 1 base to trimming and J lost 0 bases, with 4 bases between them. Germline V gene sequence: CDR1 SQVTM, CDR2 ANQGSEA. CDR3 protein: CSVEGLAKNIQYF. The CDR3 DNA follows: TGCAGCGTTGAAGGTCTAGCCAAAAACATTCAGTACTTC. The entire variable domain, with the rest obtained from reference TRBV29-1 and TRBJ2-4, is as follows: SAVISQKPSRDICQRGTSLTIQCQVDSQVTMMFWYRQQPGQSLTLIATANQGSEATYESGFVIDKFPISRPNLTFSTLTVSNMSPEDSSIYLCSVEGLAKNIQYFGAGTRLSVL.

This clonotype was recorded a few times. The chain joins TRBV30 to TRBJ2-7; TRBD2 agrees at 10 bases. CDR1 and CDR2 from the germline V gene are GTSNPN and SVGIG (reference sequence). The CDR3 totals 13 residues. J was trimmed by 6 bases and V by 5 bases; bases with no gene match: 7. The CDR3 region is CAWEREGLGEQYF. In nucleotides, the CDR3 is TGTGCCTGGGAGCGGGAGGGCCTTGGCGAGCAGTACTTC.

A remark on this clonotype: One end of the junction fails to match germline, which may point to a read error. This chain connects TRBV15 to TRBJ2-2, with a tentative D call TRBD1 (6 bases). Per the germline V gene, CDR1 is LNHNV and CDR2 is YYDKDF (reference sequence). The CDR3 runs to 15 residues. The CDR3, as DNA: TGTGCCACCAGCACCGTAGACAGGCCCACCGGGGAGCTGCTTTTT. Its translation is CATSTVDRPTGELLF.

In its sample, this clonotype was seen many times. The V gene is TRBV7-2, the J gene TRBJ2-6; possible D gene TRBD1, 5 bases. The CDR3 length is 15 residues. V lost 6 bases to trimming and J lost 0 bases, with 9 bases between them. Germline V gene lookup returns CDR1 SGHTA and CDR2 FQGNSA. The CDR3 nucleotides read TGTGCCAGCAGTCATGACAGCTCTGGGGCCAACGTCCTGACTTTC. It yields the protein CASSHDSSGANVLTF.

This clonotype occurred many times. J is TRBJ1-2 and V is TRBV20-1; TRBD1 matches at 7 bases. Germline V gene lookup returns CDR1 DFQATT and CDR2 SNEGSKA (reference sequence). Losses at the gene ends were 0 bases for V and 0 bases for J; bases not matched to a gene: 7. The CDR3 runs to 16 residues. The CDR3 sequence is CSARDYSQGANYGYTF. CDR3 nucleotide sequence: TGCAGTGCTAGAGATTATTCGCAGGGGGCTAACTATGGCTACACCTTC.

This clonotype was seen a few times. The CDR3 sequence is CAIRGGTETQYF. CDR3 DNA sequence: TGTGCCATCAGAGGCGGGACGGAGACCCAGTACTTC. The V gene is TRBV10-3, the J gene TRBJ2-5; perhaps TRBD2 as D (6 bases). Germline loops: CDR1 ENHRY, CDR2 SYGVKD. CDR3 length: 12 amino acids. V lost 6 bases, J lost 5 bases, and 10 bases lay in between.

This clonotype was found a few times. The chain joins TRBV11-3 to TRBJ2-3; perhaps TRBD1 as D (6 bases). The CDR3 totals 15 residues. CDR1 and CDR2 (germline): SGHNT, YENEEA. V lost 5 bases, J lost 0 bases, and 12 bases lay in between. The CDR3 reads CASSQQGASTDTQYF. In DNA form, the CDR3 reads TGTGCCAGCAGCCAACAGGGAGCTAGCACAGATACGCAGTATTTT.

This chain joins TRBV28 and TRBJ1-6; D is unclear. Trimming took 6 bases from V and 0 from J, leaving 9 bases between them. This CDR3 is 15 amino acids long. Per germline, CDR1 MDHEN and CDR2 SYDVKM. CDR3 protein: CASRPRSSYNSPLHF. DNA of the CDR3: TGTGCCAGCAGACCCAGGAGCTCCTATAATTCACCCCTCCACTTT.

This clonotype was detected only a few times. The gene calls are TRBV29-1 and TRBJ2-5, with 12 bases fitting TRBD2. CDR1 is SQVTM, CDR2 ANQGSEA, per germline. The CDR3 spans 14 residues. V was clipped by 3 bases and J by 4 bases; unmatched bases: 3. The CDR3 coding sequence is TGCAGCGTTGACTCTAGCGGGAGGGTAGAGACCCAGTACTTC. Protein product: CSVDSSGRVETQYF.

This clonotype was counted at least ten times. The DNA for the CDR3 is TGTGCCAGCAGTGGGTCCCGCCAGGGGGCGCAGTACTTC. The encoded protein is CASSGSRQGAQYF. This chain uses TRBV2 with TRBJ2-7; 8 positions agree with TRBD1. The V segment lost 4 bases and the J segment 9 bases; nucleotides outside the gene matches: 8. Per germline, CDR1 SNHLY and CDR2 FYNNEI. The CDR3 loop spans 13 amino acids.

The sample holds many counts of this clonotype. J is TRBJ1-1 and V is TRBV28; D gene uncertain. CDR3 length: 14 residues. Germline CDR1 reads MDHEN; CDR2 reads SYDVKM. V gave up 7 bases and J gave up 5 bases, with 17 bases separating them. The CDR3 spells CASTPHTEWTEAFF. The CDR3 DNA sequence: TGTGCCAGCACCCCACACACCGAGTGGACTGAAGCTTTCTTT.

This clonotype was observed many times. The rearrangement links TRBV20-1 to TRBJ2-7, with D maybe TRBD1 (5 bases). Looked up from germline, CDR1 is DFQATT and CDR2 is SNEGSKA (reference sequence). The CDR3 extends over 12 amino acids. Trimming cost V 8 bases and J 2 bases, with 13 bases left between them. This chain's CDR3 is CSPVGATYEQYF. CDR3 coding DNA: TGCAGTCCAGTTGGGGCCACCTACGAGCAGTACTTC.

The chain uses TRBV29-1 and TRBJ2-2, with TRBD1 matching 9 bases. J was trimmed by 13 bases and V by 7 bases; bases with no gene match: 10. This CDR3 contains 12 residues. CDR1 and CDR2 from the germline V gene are SQVTM and ANQGSEA. The CDR3 DNA reads as TGCAGCGCATCGACAGGGGGTGGTGGGCTGTTTTTT. Its protein product is CSASTGGGGLFF.

The V call is TRBV4-1, the J call TRBJ1-5; D is undetermined. Trimming removed 1 base at V and 0 bases at J, with 7 bases between. CDR1 MGHRA and CDR2 YSYEKL come from the germline V gene. This CDR3 is built from 15 residues. Written as DNA, the CDR3 is TGCGCCAGCAGCCAAGGGCAGAATAGCAATCAGCCCCAGCATTTT. Translating gives CASSQGQNSNQPQHF.

This clonotype was counted between two and nine times. The chain carries TRBV20-1 and TRBJ1-5; 7 bases match TRBD1. Unmatched junction bases numbered 3, after V lost 5 bases and J lost 2 bases. CDR3 size: 13 residues. The germline V gene encodes CDR1 DFQATT and CDR2 SNEGSKA (reference sequence). CDR3 nucleotide sequence: TGCAGTGCTCGACAGGGTCGCAATCAGCCCCAGCATTTT. This encodes CSARQGRNQPQHF.

This clonotype has a handful of counts. V usage is TRBV29-1 and J usage is TRBJ2-5; a weak D match, TRBD1 (6 bases). The V and J ends lost 6 bases and 3 bases respectively, with 11 bases between them. CDR1 and CDR2 (germline): SQVTM, ANQGSEA. The CDR3 length is 12 residues. The CDR3 DNA sequence: TGCAGCGTCAGAAAGGGGGAAGAGACCCAGTACTTC. Amino acids: CSVRKGEETQYF.

There are a few counts of this clonotype. The chain uses TRBV4-3 and TRBJ2-5; 8 nucleotides line up with TRBD1. Germline lookup yields CDR1 LGHNA and CDR2 YSLEER. The CDR3 runs to 14 residues. V gave up 4 bases and J gave up 3 bases; unmatched junction bases: 4. The CDR3 sequence is CASSLMTGEETQYF. The DNA of the CDR3 is TGCGCCAGCAGCCTGATGACAGGGGAAGAGACCCAGTACTTC.

The chain carries TRBV18 and TRBJ2-1, with 9 bases fitting TRBD2. Germline trimming cut 3 bases from V and 7 bases from J; bases unmatched to any gene: 16. CDR3 length equals 18 residues. The germline V gene has CDR1 KGHSH and CDR2 LQKENI. CDR3 DNA sequence: TGTGCCAGCTCACCGGCGAGGTTGCTCGCGGGAGGGCGGAATGAGCAGTTCTTC. This gives the protein CASSPARLLAGGRNEQFF.

This clonotype was seen repeatedly, ten times or more. This chain links TRBV7-2 with TRBJ1-4, with TRBD1 as a possible D gene (6 bases). This CDR3 is built from 15 residues. Germline CDR1 and CDR2: SGHTA and FQGNSA. Between the trimmed V and J ends, which lost 2 bases and 8 bases, there was a span of 15 bases. The CDR3 DNA sequence: TGTGCCAGCAGCTTAAGGACAGTTTTTGGAGAAAAACTGTTTTTT. Residues: CASSLRTVFGEKLFF.

V usage is TRBV5-1 and J usage is TRBJ2-1; TRBD2 matches 10 bases. The ends lost 4 bases at V and 3 bases at J; junction bases unmatched: 4. CDR1 SGHRS and CDR2 YFSETQ come from the germline V gene. The CDR3 runs 15 residues. The CDR3 protein is CASSPGTSDYNEQFF. The CDR3 DNA follows: TGCGCCAGCAGCCCCGGGACTAGCGACTACAATGAGCAGTTCTTC.

The rearrangement uses TRBV5-1 and TRBJ2-7; 16 bases fit TRBD2. CDR3 length: 17 amino acids. J lost 0 bases, V lost 6 bases, and 6 bases had no gene match. The germline CDR1 and CDR2 sequences are SGHRS and YFSETQ. The CDR3 DNA is TGCGCCAGCACCCCGGGACTAGCGGGGGGGAGCTCCTACGAGCAGTACTTC. Its protein product is CASTPGLAGGSSYEQYF.

This clonotype was counted at least ten times. The chain combines TRBV7-2 with TRBJ2-5, with D perhaps given as TRBD1 or TRBD2 (5 bases each). This CDR3 has 14 amino acids. CDR1 is SGHTA, CDR2 FQGNSA, per germline. Trimming stripped 5 bases from V and 5 bases from J, with 15 bases between. This CDR3 reads CASSMGPDAETQYF. In DNA form, the CDR3 reads TGTGCCAGCAGCATGGGACCGGACGCGGAGACCCAGTACTTC.

In its sample, this clonotype was seen many times. The chain carries TRBV28 and TRBJ1-5; weak D call: TRBD1 (6 bases). Germline-derived CDR1 and CDR2 are MDHEN and SYDVKM. This CDR3 is built from 14 residues. The germline V and J ends were trimmed by 5 bases and 4 bases, with 12 bases remaining between them. CDR3 nucleotide sequence: TGTGCCAGCAGTAAGGGGGACACAAATCAGCCCCAGCATTTT. Amino acids: CASSKGDTNQPQHF.

This clonotype appeared a few times. The chain recombines TRBV28 with TRBJ2-2, with 8 bases aligning to TRBD2. This CDR3 contains 12 residues. The germline V gene has CDR1 MDHEN and CDR2 SYDVKM. With V trimmed by 7 bases and J by 6 bases, 1 base remained unmatched. The CDR3 is CASIAGSGELFF. CDR3 sequence (DNA): TGTGCCAGCATAGCGGGATCCGGGGAGCTGTTTTTT.

This clonotype appeared many times. CDR3 sequence: CASSLGGTYGYTF. The CDR3 nucleotides are TGTGCCAGCAGTTTAGGCGGGACCTATGGCTACACCTTC. The chain recombines TRBV28 with TRBJ1-2; tentative D call: TRBD1 (5 bases). This CDR3 region has 13 residues. Germline values: CDR1 MDHEN, CDR2 SYDVKM. Trimming removed 2 bases from V and 4 bases from J, with 8 bases in between.